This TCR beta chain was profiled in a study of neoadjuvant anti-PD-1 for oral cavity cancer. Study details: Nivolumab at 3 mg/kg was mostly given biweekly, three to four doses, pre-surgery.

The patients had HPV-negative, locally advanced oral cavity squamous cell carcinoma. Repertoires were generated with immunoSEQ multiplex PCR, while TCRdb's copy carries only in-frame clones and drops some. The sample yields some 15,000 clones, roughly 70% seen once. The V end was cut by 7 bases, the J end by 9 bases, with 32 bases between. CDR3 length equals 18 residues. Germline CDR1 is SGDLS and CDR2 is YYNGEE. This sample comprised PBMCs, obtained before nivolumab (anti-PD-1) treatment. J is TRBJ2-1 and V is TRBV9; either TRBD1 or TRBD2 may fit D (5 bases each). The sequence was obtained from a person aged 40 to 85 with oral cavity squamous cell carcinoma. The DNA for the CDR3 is TGTGCCAGCGTCCATCTTAGGGTTGCTAGCCGCCATGGGGGTGAGCAGTTCTTC. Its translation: CASVHLRVASRHGGEQFF. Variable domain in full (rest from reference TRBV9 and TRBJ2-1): DSGVTQTPKHLITATGQRVTLRCSPRSGDLSVYWYQQSLDQGLQFLIQYYNGEERAKGNILERFSAQQFPDLHSELNLSSLELGDSALYFCASVHLRVASRHGGEQFFGPGTRLTVL.